This T cell receptor (beta chain) was recovered during a study of T cell repertoires in aging, cancer and after chemotherapy. Study summary: Over several months to years, re-sampled healthy donor repertoires clearly shared clones. The full dataset contained several million TCR reads. General study points: Age-matched healthy donors had significantly more diverse, less clonal blood TCR repertoires than untreated cancer patients.

This clonotype has just a few counts. The antigen is not known. A mixed TRB-A/B primer pool amplified rearranged TRB by multiplex touch-down PCR. TCRdb re-called the multiplex PCR reads with MiXCR, one entry per CDR3 protein. The sample consists of some 10,000 distinct CDR3 sequences, almost 30% of them appearing once. Peripheral blood genomic DNA, not sorted cells or RNA, was the template. CDR1 and CDR2 from the germline V gene are LGHNA and YSLEER. CDR3 length equals 14 residues. Trimming took 0 bases from V and 6 from J, leaving 11 bases between them. The rearrangement uses TRBV4-3 and TRBJ1-1; a possible D gene is TRBD1 (5 bases). What was sequenced was blood. This TCR came from a human donor in good health. CDR3 sequence (DNA): TGCGCCAGCAGCCAAGAATCGGGGGGAGCTGAAGCTTTCTTT. Protein sequence: CASSQESGGAEAFF.